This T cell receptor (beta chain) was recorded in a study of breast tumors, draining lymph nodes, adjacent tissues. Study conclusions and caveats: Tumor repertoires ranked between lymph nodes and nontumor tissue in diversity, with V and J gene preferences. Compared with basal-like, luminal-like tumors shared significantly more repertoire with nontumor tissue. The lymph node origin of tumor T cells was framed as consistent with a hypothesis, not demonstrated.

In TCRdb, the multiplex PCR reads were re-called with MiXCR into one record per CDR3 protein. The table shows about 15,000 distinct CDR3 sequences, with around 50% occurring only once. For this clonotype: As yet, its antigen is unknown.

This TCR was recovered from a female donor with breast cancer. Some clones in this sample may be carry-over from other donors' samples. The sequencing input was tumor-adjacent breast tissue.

The CDR3 sequence: CASSLWDRGRGNEKLFF. Here the CDR3 DNA reads TGTGCCAGCAGCTTATGGGACAGGGGGCGCGGGAATGAAAAACTGTTTTTT. V gene TRBV11-2 combines with J gene TRBJ1-4; the match to TRBD1 covers 12 bases. The CDR3 is 17 residues long. V gave up 2 bases and J gave up 5 bases; unmatched junction bases: 6. CDR1 and CDR2 (germline): SGHAT, FQNNGV.